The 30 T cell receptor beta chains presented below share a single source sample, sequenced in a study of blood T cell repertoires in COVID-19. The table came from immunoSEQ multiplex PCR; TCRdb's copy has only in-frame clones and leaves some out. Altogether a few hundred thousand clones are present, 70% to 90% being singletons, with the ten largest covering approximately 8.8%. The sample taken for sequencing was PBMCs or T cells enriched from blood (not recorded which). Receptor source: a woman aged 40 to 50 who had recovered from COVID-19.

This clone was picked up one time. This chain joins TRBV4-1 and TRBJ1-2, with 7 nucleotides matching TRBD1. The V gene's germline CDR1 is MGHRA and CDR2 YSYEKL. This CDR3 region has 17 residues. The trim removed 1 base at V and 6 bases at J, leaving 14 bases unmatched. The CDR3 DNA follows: TGCGCCAGCAGCCAAGTAGTACTCGGACAGGCGGAGAATGGCTACACCTTC. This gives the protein CASSQVVLGQAENGYTF.

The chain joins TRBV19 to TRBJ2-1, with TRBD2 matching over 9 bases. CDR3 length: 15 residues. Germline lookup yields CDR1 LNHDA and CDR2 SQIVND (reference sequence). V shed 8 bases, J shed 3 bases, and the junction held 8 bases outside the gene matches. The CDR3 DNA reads TGTGCCAGTTCCCCAGCGGGGGGTTACTACAATGAGCAGTTCTTC. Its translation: CASSPAGGYYNEQFF.

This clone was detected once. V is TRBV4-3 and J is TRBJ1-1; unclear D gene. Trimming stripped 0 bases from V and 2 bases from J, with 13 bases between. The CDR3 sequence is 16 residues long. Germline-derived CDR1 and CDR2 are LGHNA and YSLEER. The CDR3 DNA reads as TGCGCCAGCAGCCAAGATCATGGAGGGATTAACACTGAAGCTTTCTTT. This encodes CASSQDHGGINTEAFF.

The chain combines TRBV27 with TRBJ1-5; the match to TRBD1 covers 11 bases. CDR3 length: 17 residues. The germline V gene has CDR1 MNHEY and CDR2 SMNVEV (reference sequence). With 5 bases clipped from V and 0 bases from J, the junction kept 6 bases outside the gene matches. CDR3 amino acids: CASSPRDRGYSNQPQHF. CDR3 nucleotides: TGTGCCAGCAGTCCAAGGGACAGGGGGTATAGCAATCAGCCCCAGCATTTT.

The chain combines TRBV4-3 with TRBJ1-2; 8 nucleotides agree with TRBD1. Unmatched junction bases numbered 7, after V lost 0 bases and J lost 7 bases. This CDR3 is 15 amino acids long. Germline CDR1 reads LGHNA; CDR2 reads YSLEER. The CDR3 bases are TGCGCCAGCAGCCAAGATCACAGGGGGACAGGTGGCTACACCTTC. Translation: CASSQDHRGTGGYTF.

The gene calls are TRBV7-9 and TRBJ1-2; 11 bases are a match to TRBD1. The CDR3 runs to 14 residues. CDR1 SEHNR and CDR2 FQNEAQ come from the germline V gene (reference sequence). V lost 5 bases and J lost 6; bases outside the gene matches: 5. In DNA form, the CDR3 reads TGTGCCAGCAGCGTGGACAGGGGGCACAATGGCTACACCTTC. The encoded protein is CASSVDRGHNGYTF. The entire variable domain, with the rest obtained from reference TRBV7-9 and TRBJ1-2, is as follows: DTGVSQNPRHKITKRGQNVTFRCDPISEHNRLYWYRQTLGQGPEFLTYFQNEAQLEKSRLLSDRFSAERPKGSFSTLEIQRTEQGDSAMYLCASSVDRGHNGYTFGSGTRLTVV.

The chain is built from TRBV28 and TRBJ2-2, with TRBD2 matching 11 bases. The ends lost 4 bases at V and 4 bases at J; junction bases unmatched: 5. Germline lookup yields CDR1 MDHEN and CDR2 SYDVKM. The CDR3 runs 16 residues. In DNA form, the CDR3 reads TGTGCCAGCAGTTCCCTCGGACTAGCGGGCACCGGGGAGCTGTTTTTT. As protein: CASSSLGLAGTGELFF.

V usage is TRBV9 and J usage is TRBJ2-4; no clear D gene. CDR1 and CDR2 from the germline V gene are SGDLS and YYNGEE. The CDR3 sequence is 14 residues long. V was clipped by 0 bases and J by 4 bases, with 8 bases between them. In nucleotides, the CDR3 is TGTGCCAGCAGCGTAGGGGCCTCGAAAAACATTCAGTACTTC. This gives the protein CASSVGASKNIQYF.

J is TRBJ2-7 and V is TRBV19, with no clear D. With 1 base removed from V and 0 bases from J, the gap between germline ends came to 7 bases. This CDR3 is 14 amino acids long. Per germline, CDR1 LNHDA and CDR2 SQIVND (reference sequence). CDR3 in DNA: TGTGCCAGTAGTATAGCCAGGAACTCCTACGAGCAGTACTTC. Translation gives CASSIARNSYEQYF.

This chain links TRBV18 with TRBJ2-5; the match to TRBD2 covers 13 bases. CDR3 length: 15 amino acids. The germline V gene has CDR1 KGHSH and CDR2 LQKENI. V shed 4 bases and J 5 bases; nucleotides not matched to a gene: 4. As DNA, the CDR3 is TGTGCCAGCTCACTGGGACTAGCGGGGACGGAGACCCAGTACTTC. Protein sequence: CASSLGLAGTETQYF.

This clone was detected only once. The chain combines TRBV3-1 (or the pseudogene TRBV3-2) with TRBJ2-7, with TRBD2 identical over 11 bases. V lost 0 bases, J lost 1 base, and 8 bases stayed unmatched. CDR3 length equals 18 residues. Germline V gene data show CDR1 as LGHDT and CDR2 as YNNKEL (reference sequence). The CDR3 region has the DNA TGTGCCAGCAGCCAAGAAGGACGTAGCGGGAGGGCTTCCTACGAGCAGTACTTC. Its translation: CASSQEGRSGRASYEQYF.

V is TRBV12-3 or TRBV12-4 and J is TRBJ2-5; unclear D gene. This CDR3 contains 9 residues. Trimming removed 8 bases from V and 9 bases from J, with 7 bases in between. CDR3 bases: TGTGCCAGCCCTAGAGCCCAGTACTTC. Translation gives CASPRAQYF.

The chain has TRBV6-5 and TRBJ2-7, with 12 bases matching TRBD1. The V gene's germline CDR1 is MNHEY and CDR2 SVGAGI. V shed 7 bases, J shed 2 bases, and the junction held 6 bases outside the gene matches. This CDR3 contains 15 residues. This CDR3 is CASTRDRGLAYEQYF. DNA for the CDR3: TGTGCCAGCACTCGGGACAGGGGGCTAGCCTACGAGCAGTACTTC.

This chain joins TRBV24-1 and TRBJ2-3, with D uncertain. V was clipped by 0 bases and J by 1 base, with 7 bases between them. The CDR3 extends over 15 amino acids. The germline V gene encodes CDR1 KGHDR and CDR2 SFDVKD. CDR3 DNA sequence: TGTGCCACCAGTGATTTGCGTACACGCACAGATACGCAGTATTTT. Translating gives CATSDLRTRTDTQYF.

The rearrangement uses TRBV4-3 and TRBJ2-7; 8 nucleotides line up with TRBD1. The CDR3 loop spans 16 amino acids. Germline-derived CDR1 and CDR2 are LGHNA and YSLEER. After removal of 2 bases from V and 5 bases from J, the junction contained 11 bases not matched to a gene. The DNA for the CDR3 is TGCGCCAGCAGCCAAACGGTTGGCCAGGGGGCACACGAGCAGTACTTC. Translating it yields CASSQTVGQGAHEQYF.

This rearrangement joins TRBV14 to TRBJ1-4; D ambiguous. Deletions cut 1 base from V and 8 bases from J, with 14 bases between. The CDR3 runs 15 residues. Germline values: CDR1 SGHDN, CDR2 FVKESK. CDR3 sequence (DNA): TGTGCCAGCAGCCAAGTCGCAGCCGGGAAAGAAAAACTGTTTTTT. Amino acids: CASSQVAAGKEKLFF.

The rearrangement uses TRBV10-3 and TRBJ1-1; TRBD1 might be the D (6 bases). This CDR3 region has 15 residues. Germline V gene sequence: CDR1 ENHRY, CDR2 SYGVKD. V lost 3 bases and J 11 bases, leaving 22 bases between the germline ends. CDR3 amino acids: CAISDAGGPDGRAFF. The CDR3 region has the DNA TGTGCCATCAGTGACGCGGGGGGCCCCGACGGCCGGGCTTTCTTT.

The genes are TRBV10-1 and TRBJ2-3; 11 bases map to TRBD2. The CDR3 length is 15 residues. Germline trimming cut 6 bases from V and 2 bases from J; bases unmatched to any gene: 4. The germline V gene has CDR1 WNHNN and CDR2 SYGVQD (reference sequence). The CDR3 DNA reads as TGCGCCAGCAGCCTACTAGCGGGGGTCACAGATACGCAGTATTTT. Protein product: CASSLLAGVTDTQYF.

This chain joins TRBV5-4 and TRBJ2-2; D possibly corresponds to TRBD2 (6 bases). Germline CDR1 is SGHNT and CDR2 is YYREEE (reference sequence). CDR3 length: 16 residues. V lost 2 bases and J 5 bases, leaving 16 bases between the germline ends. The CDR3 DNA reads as TGTGCCAGCAGCTTCGGCCCGGGCCGGGAGACCGGGGAGCTGTTTTTT. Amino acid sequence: CASSFGPGRETGELFF.

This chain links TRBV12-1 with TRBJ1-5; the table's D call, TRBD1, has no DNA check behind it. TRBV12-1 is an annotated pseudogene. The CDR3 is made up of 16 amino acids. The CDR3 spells CASSLFGQGLYQPQHF. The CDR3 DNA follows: TGTGCCAGCAGCTTATTCGGACAGGGCCTATATCAGCCCCAGCATTTT.

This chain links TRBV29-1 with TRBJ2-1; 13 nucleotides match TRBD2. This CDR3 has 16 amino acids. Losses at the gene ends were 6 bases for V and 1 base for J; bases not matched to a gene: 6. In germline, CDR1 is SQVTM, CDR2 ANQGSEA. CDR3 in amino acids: CSVGLAGAGSYNEQFF. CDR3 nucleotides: TGCAGCGTAGGACTAGCGGGGGCGGGGTCCTACAATGAGCAGTTCTTC.

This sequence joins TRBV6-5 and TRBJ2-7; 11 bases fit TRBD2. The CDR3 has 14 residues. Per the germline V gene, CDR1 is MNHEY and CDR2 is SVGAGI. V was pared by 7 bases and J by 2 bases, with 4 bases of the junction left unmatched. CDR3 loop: CASNSLAGAYEQYF. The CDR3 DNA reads TGTGCCAGCAATTCACTAGCGGGGGCCTACGAGCAGTACTTC.

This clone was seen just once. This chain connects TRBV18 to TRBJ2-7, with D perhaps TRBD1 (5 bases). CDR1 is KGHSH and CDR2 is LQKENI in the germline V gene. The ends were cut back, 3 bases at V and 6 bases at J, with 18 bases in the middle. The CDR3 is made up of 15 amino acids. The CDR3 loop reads CASSPGLGPTGEQYF. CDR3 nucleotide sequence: TGTGCCAGCTCACCGGGGCTGGGCCCGACGGGCGAGCAGTACTTC.

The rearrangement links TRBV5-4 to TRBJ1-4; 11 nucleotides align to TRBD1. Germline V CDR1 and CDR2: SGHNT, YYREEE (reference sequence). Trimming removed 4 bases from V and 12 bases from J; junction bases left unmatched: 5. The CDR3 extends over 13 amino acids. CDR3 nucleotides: TGTGCCAGCAGCGTCGGGACAGGGGGGGAACTGTTTTTT. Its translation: CASSVGTGGELFF.

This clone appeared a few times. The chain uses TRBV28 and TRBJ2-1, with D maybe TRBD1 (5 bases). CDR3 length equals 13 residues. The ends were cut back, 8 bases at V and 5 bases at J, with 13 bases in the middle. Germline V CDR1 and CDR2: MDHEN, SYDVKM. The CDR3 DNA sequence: TGTGCCAGCTCCGAAAGGGGCCACAATGAGCAGTTCTTC. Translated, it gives CASSERGHNEQFF.

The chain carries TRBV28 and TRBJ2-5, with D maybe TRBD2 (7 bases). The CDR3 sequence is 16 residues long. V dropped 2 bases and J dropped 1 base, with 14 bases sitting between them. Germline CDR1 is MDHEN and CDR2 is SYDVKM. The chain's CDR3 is CASSLIAGAFQETQYF. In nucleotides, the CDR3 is TGTGCCAGCAGTTTAATTGCGGGGGCTTTCCAAGAGACCCAGTACTTC.

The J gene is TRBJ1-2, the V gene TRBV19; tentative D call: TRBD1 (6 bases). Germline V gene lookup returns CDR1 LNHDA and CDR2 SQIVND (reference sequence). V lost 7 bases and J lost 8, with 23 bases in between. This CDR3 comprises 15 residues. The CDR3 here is CASNAFMGGADGYTF. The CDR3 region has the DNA TGTGCCAGTAACGCATTTATGGGGGGGGCAGACGGCTACACCTTC. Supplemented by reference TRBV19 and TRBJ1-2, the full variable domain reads DGGITQSPKYLFRKEGQNVTLSCEQNLNHDAMYWYRQDPGQGLRLIYYSQIVNDFQKGDIAEGYSVSREKKESFPLTVTSAQKNPTAFYLCASNAFMGGADGYTFGSGTRLTVV.

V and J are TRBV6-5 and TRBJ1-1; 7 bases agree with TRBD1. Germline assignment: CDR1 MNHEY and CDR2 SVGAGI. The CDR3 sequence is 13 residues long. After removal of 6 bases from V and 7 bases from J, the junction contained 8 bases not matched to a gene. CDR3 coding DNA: TGTGCCAGCAGAGAGACAGGGAGCCTTGAAGCTTTCTTT. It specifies CASRETGSLEAFF.

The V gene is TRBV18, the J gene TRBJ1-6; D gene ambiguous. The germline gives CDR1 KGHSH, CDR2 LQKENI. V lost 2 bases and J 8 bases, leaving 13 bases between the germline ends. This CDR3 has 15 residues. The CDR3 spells CASSPEGSSYSPLHF. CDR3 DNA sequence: TGTGCCAGCTCACCAGAGGGATCATCTTATTCACCCCTCCACTTT.

The DNA for the CDR3 is TGTGCCAGCAGCGCCGGGACAGGGACTAACTATGGCTACACCTTC. As protein: CASSAGTGTNYGYTF. The chain couples TRBV5-4 to TRBJ1-2; 9 bases match TRBD1. V was pared by 4 bases and J by 0 bases, with 4 bases of the junction left unmatched. The CDR3 loop spans 15 amino acids. Germline V gives CDR1 SGHNT, CDR2 YYREEE (reference sequence).